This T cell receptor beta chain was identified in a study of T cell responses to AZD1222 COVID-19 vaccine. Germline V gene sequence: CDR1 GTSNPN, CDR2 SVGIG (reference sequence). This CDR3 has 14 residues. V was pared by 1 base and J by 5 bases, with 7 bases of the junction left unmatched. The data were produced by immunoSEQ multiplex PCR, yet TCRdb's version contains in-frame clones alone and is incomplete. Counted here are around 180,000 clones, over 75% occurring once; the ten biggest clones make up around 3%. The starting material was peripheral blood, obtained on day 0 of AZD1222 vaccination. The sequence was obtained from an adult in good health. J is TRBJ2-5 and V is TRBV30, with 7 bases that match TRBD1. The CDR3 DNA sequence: TGTGCCTGGAGTGCTGGGGGCAGGGGGGAGACCCAGTACTTC. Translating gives CAWSAGGRGETQYF.